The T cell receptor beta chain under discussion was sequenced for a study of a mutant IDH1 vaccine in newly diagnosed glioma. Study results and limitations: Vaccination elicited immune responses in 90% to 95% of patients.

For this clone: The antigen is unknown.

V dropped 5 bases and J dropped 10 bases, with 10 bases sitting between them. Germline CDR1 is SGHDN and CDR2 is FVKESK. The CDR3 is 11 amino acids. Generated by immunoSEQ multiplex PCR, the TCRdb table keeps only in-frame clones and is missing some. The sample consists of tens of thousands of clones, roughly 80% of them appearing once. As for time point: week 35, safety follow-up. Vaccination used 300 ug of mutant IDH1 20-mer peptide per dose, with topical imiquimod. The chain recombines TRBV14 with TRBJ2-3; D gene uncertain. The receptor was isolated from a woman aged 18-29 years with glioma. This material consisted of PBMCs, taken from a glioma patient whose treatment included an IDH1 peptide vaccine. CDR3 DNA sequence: TGTGCCAGCAGCTACGGGCCGGCGCAGTATTTT. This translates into CASSYGPAQYF. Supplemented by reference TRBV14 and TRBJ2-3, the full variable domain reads EAGVTQFPSHSVIEKGQTVTLRCDPISGHDNLYWYRRVMGKEIKFLLHFVKESKQDESGMPNNRFLAERTGGTYSTLKVQPAELEDSGVYFCASSYGPAQYFGPGTRLTVL.